Included here is one T cell receptor (beta chain) sequence, with context. Its antigen is unknown. The V and J ends lost 2 bases and 1 base, in that order; junction bases with no gene match: 0. The CDR3 has 15 residues. The germline CDR1 and CDR2 sequences are MRHNA and SNTAGT. The study treated chemo-refractory metastatic non-small-cell lung cancer patients with focal radiation plus ipilimumab CTLA-4 blockade. The data are from a study of radiotherapy plus CTLA-4 blockade in lung cancer. Across the whole study: Objective responses were documented in 15% to 20% of patients, with disease control in roughly 34%. Study results and limitations: In blood, after radiotherapy plus ipilimumab, tumor-derived TCR clones expanded. The authors reported that early blood T cell clone dynamics, with interferon-beta, best predicted response.

Assay used: immunoSEQ multiplex PCR; TCRdb lists only in-frame clones, some missing. Here the sample spans some 51,000 clones, 70% to 80% being singletons. V gene TRBV6-4 combines with J gene TRBJ2-2, with 8 bases identical to TRBD2. Sequencing used peripheral blood, obtained from a patient treated with radiotherapy plus ipilimumab. The origin of this receptor is a human donor with non-small cell lung cancer who had a complete response to radiotherapy plus ipilimumab. The CDR3 DNA sequence: TGTGCCAGCAGTGACAGCGGGGGGAACACCGGGGAGCTGTTTTTT. Translation: CASSDSGGNTGELFF.